The 17 T cell receptor beta chains below were found in one sample sequenced in a study of blood T cell repertoires in COVID-19. Profiled with immunoSEQ multiplex PCR; TCRdb holds only in-frame clones, not every one. The sample lists about 300,000 clones, roughly 91% occurring once. Material for sequencing was peripheral blood. All receptors derive from a woman in her twenties or thirties with COVID-19, enrolled during active disease.

The chain combines TRBV6-1 with TRBJ1-5; 10 bases are a match to TRBD1. The CDR3 covers 18 residues. Per germline, CDR1 MNHNS and CDR2 SASEGT. Germline trimming cut 3 bases from V and 2 bases from J; bases unmatched to any gene: 10. CDR3 loop: CASSERQGALGGNQPQHF. As DNA, the CDR3 is TGTGCCAGCAGTGAGAGACAGGGGGCCTTAGGAGGCAATCAGCCCCAGCATTTT.

The genes are TRBV7-9 and TRBJ1-3; possible D gene TRBD1, 5 bases. V was clipped by 3 bases and J by 0 bases, with 18 bases between them. This CDR3 spans 18 amino acids. The germline V gene has CDR1 SEHNR and CDR2 FQNEAQ (reference sequence). The CDR3 nucleotides read TGTGCCAGCAGCTTCGTTGGGGCAGCTCGAGACTCTGGAAACACCATATATTTT. Residues: CASSFVGAARDSGNTIYF.

V and J are TRBV4-3 and TRBJ2-7; 9 bases fit TRBD1. The germline gives CDR1 LGHNA, CDR2 YSLEER. The V and J ends lost 0 bases and 4 bases, in that order; junction bases with no gene match: 4. The CDR3 runs to 15 residues. CDR3 amino acids: CASSQDYRGQYEQYF. The CDR3 nucleotides are TGCGCCAGCAGCCAAGATTACAGGGGGCAGTACGAGCAGTACTTC.

DNA of the CDR3: TGTGCCAGCAGCTTACACAGGGGAGCCCCAGAAGCTTTCTTT. It translates to CASSLHRGAPEAFF. V gene TRBV7-9 combines with J gene TRBJ1-1; 7 positions agree with TRBD1. The J segment lost 8 bases and the V segment lost 2 bases, leaving 8 bases of the junction unmatched. Germline V CDR1 and CDR2: SEHNR, FQNEAQ (reference sequence). This CDR3 is built from 14 residues.

The sample holds a few counts of this clone. The rearrangement uses TRBV6-5 and TRBJ2-7; 7 nucleotides line up with TRBD1. The CDR3 contains 14 residues. Trimming took 8 bases from V and 1 from J; bases not matched to a gene: 8. Germline loops: CDR1 MNHEY, CDR2 SVGAGI. The chain's CDR3 is CASQTGTNSYEQYV. CDR3 DNA sequence: TGTGCCAGCCAGACAGGGACAAATTCCTACGAGCAGTACGTC.

The CDR3 bases are TGTGCCAGTAGTATAGAGCGGGGCCTCTATGGCTACACCTTC. As protein: CASSIERGLYGYTF. The V call is TRBV19, the J call TRBJ1-2; TRBD1 is a possible D gene (5 bases). Between the trimmed V and J ends, which lost 0 bases and 4 bases, there was a span of 9 bases. The CDR3 consists of 14 residues. Germline CDR1 LNHDA, CDR2 SQIVND (reference sequence).

The chain joins TRBV28 to TRBJ1-5, with a weak D call TRBD1 (5 bases). Germline V gene lookup returns CDR1 MDHEN and CDR2 SYDVKM. V shed 3 bases and J shed 3 bases, with 6 bases lying between them. The CDR3 has 13 amino acids. This chain's CDR3 is CASSLTVNQPQHF. DNA of the CDR3: TGTGCCAGCAGTTTGACAGTCAATCAGCCCCAGCATTTT.

The chain combines TRBV7-2 with TRBJ1-2; maybe TRBD1 (5 bases). From germline, CDR1 is SGHTA and CDR2 FQGNSA. This CDR3 comprises 13 residues. Trimming pared 4 bases from V and 2 bases from J, leaving 8 bases between. The DNA of the CDR3 is TGTGCCAGCAGCTCGGACATAAACTATGGCTACACCTTC. This gives the protein CASSSDINYGYTF.

The V gene is TRBV27, the J gene TRBJ1-2; TRBD1 aligns across 7 bases. V shed 5 bases and J 7 bases; nucleotides not matched to a gene: 7. Germline CDR1 is MNHEY and CDR2 is SMNVEV (reference sequence). CDR3 size: 13 residues. The CDR3 region has the DNA TGTGCCAGCAGTCTAAGACAGGGATCTGGCTACACCTTC. Protein: CASSLRQGSGYTF.

J is TRBJ2-7 and V is TRBV4-2, with unresolved D. This CDR3 has 15 residues. Germline assignment: CDR1 LGHNA and CDR2 YNFKEQ. V was trimmed by 0 bases and J by 4 bases, leaving 13 bases between them. The CDR3 bases are TGTGCCAGCAGCCAAGATCGTCTCGTGACTTACGAGCAGTACTTC. It specifies CASSQDRLVTYEQYF.

The genes are TRBV18 and TRBJ2-5, with D tentatively TRBD2 (5 bases). The length of the CDR3 is 13 residues. V lost 1 base to trimming and J lost 5 bases, with 8 bases between them. Germline V gene lookup returns CDR1 KGHSH and CDR2 LQKENI. DNA of the CDR3: TGTGCCAGCTCACCACTTCGGACTGAGACCCAGTACTTC. It translates to CASSPLRTETQYF.

The V gene is TRBV18, the J gene TRBJ2-2, with D possibly TRBD1 on 6 matching bases. Germline CDR1 KGHSH, CDR2 LQKENI. The CDR3 consists of 16 residues. Trimming removed 3 bases from V and 0 bases from J, with 11 bases in between. CDR3 sequence (DNA): TGTGCCAGCTCACCCGGGGACAAAGCGAACACCGGGGAGCTGTTTTTT. This codes for CASSPGDKANTGELFF.

The chain links TRBV6-2 or TRBV6-3 to TRBJ1-2; D might be TRBD1 (5 bases). V lost 0 bases and J lost 2, with 13 bases in between. CDR3 length equals 16 residues. Germline values: CDR1 MNHEY, CDR2 SVGEGT. The DNA for the CDR3 is TGTGCCAGCAGTTACTCTACTCTGACAGTAAACTATGGCTACACCTTC. This translates into CASSYSTLTVNYGYTF.

The V call is TRBV4-1, the J call TRBJ1-1, with 8 bases fitting TRBD1. Losses at the gene ends were 4 bases for V and 3 bases for J; bases not matched to a gene: 10. This CDR3 region has 16 residues. Germline V gene data show CDR1 as MGHRA and CDR2 as YSYEKL. In DNA, the CDR3 is TGCGCCAGCAGCCGAAGTATACAGGGGGTGGACACTGAAGCTTTCTTT. It is translated as CASSRSIQGVDTEAFF.

This chain uses TRBV7-3 with TRBJ1-1; TRBD1 is a possible D gene (6 bases). Germline lookup yields CDR1 SGHTA and CDR2 FQGTGA. V gave up 4 bases and J gave up 4 bases, with 13 bases separating them. The CDR3 length is 14 residues. As DNA, the CDR3 is TGTGCCAGCAGCTCAAGCAGGGGTAGCACTGAAGCTTTCTTT. It translates to CASSSSRGSTEAFF. The whole variable domain, filled in from reference TRBV7-3 and TRBJ1-1, reads GAGVSQTPSNKVTEKGKYVELRCDPISGHTALYWYRQSLGQGPEFLIYFQGTGAADDSGLPNDRFFAVRPEGSVSTLKIQRTERGDSAVYLCASSSSRGSTEAFFGQGTRLTVV.

Turning to this clone: Mismatch with germline at one junction end may stem from a read error. The rearrangement uses TRBV7-6 and TRBJ2-1; the match to TRBD2 covers 7 bases. CDR1 SGHVS and CDR2 FNYEAQ come from the germline V gene. There are 15 residues in the CDR3. Written as DNA, the CDR3 is TGTGCCAGCAGCTCCATGGGGGGGATCTACGATGAGCAGTTCTTC. Amino acid sequence: CASSSMGGIYDEQFF.

This clone occurred a few times. Other DNA variants within this sample encode the same CDR3. The chain uses TRBV18 and TRBJ1-1; TRBD1 is a possible D gene (6 bases). Trimming pared 3 bases from V and 0 bases from J, leaving 8 bases between. Looked up from germline, CDR1 is KGHSH and CDR2 is LQKENI. This CDR3 has 14 amino acids. The CDR3 DNA follows: TGTGCCAGCTCACCCGACAGGCTGAACACTGAAGCTTTCTTT. Translation: CASSPDRLNTEAFF.